This T cell receptor beta chain was found in a study of T-cell memory formation after mild COVID-19. Broader study findings: Cross-reactive memory apparently joined, as some responding clones appeared in pre-infection memory.

Details on this clonotype: Antigen: not known. An end of the junction differs from the germline gene, which may be a read error.

Constant-segment primers and 5'RACE yielded cDNA libraries for TCR alpha and TCR beta, each carrying sample barcodes and UMIs. TCRdb independently ran MiXCR on the 5' RACE reads; one entry per CDR3 protein. The repertoire holds hundreds of thousands of distinct CDR3 sequences, approximately 14% seen once, with about 22% in the top ten. CDR1 and CDR2 (germline): SGHTA, FQGTGA. The CDR3 runs to 15 residues. The sequencing sample was made of PBMCs or a T cell subset sorted from them (not recorded which). This receptor was taken from a man aged 18 to 29 who had mild COVID-19 (a few samples of this study predate the infection). Cell type and time point are not known. V usage is TRBV7-3 and J usage is TRBJ2-3, with 9 bases identical to TRBD2. The chain's CDR3 is CASSLGLAGKETQDF. The CDR3 DNA reads TGTGCCAGCAGCTTAGGTCTAGCGGGGAAGGAAACGCAGGATTTT.